In this sample, the clone carrying this T cell receptor (beta chain) turned up a few times. The antigen is undetermined. The CDR3 contains 15 residues. CDR1 and CDR2 (germline): LNHNV, YYDKDF (reference sequence). With 0 bases removed from V and 1 base from J, the gap between germline ends came to 6 bases. The data originate from a study of beta chain features in type 1 diabetes. Study results and limitations: People with Type 1 diabetes carried modestly yet significantly shorter TCRB CDR3s in all four CD4+ subsets. Patients' naive, central memory and Treg TCRB repertoires seemed closer to one another than those of healthy donors.

Expressed TCRB transcripts were sequenced after all isolated RNA was converted to cDNA. Some clones are missing from TCRdb's copy, which holds only in-frame ones; the method was immunoSEQ multiplex PCR. The profile shows 250,000 or so clones, roughly 13% of them singletons. The chain couples TRBV15 to TRBJ2-2; a weak D match, TRBD2 (6 bases). Sequencing was carried out using naive CD4+ T cells from blood. The TCR originated in a man aged 25 to 45 with type 1 diabetes. The CDR3: CATSREGGNTGELFF. The CDR3 nucleotides are TGTGCCACCAGCAGAGAGGGGGGGAACACCGGGGAGCTGTTTTTT.